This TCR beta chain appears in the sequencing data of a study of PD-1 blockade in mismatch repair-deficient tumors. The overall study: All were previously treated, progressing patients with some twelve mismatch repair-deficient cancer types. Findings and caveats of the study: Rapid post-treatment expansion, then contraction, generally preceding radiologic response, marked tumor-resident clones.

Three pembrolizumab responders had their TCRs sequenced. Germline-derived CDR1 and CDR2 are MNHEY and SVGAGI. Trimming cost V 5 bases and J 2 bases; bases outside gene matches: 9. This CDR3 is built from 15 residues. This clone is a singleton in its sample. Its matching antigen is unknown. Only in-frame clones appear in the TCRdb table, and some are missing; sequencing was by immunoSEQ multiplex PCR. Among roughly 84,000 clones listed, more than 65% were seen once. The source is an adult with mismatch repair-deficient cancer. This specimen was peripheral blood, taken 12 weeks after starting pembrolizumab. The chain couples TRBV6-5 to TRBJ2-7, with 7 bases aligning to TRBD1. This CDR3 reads CASSNQRDSTYEQYF. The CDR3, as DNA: TGTGCCAGCAGTAACCAACGGGACAGCACCTACGAGCAGTACTTC.